Detailed here is one T cell receptor beta chain. What it recognizes is unknown. V gave up 7 bases and J gave up 7 bases, with 19 bases separating them. CDR1 and CDR2 from the germline V gene are SNHLY and FYNNEI. The length of the CDR3 is 14 residues. This specimen comes from a study of T cell responses to AZD1222 COVID-19 vaccine. Study results and limitations: Targets within unmutated variant regions were reportedly found for nearly half of spike-specific TCRs. Clonal diversity was possibly underestimated, and white British individuals and females predominated among donors.

TCRdb keeps only in-frame clones here, not all; method: immunoSEQ multiplex PCR. The data show roughly 250,000 clones, 85% to 95% seen once. This receptor was obtained from an adult in good health. The rearrangement joins TRBV2 to TRBJ1-1; D might be TRBD1 (5 bases). The sequences come from peripheral blood, collected on day 0 of AZD1222 vaccination. The chain's CDR3 is CASNLNTQGNEAFF. In nucleotides, the CDR3 is TGTGCCAGCAACCTAAACACCCAGGGAAATGAAGCTTTCTTT.